The clone carrying this T cell receptor beta chain was counted a single time. Cohort assignment relied on participant-reported clinical history. The germline CDR1 and CDR2 sequences are MGHRA and YSYEKL. The CDR3 runs 14 residues. The J segment lost 1 base and the V segment lost 4 bases, leaving 2 bases of the junction unmatched. In the authors' workflow: Amplification with reference gene primers provided the estimates of nucleated cell counts. TCRdb's table, derived via immunoSEQ multiplex PCR, lists solely in-frame clones and lacks some. Clone size and V and J calls were adopted from that table, with D and trimming inferred from the DNA. The repertoire consists of around 190,000 clones, with about 82% occurring once and the leading ten covering 4.5% to 7%. This specimen comes from a study of blood T cell repertoires in COVID-19. Study as a whole: Some COVID-19 samples were acute and others convalescent; all came from the United States, Italy and Spain.

The sequenced sample consisted of PBMCs or T cells enriched from blood (not recorded which). The clonotype was recovered from a man between 35 and 55 years old with acute COVID-19. The chain links TRBV4-1 to TRBJ2-5; 8 bases are a match to TRBD1. The CDR3 DNA is TGCGCCAGCAGCCCCGGGACAGGCCAAGAGACCCAGTACTTC. Translated: CASSPGTGQETQYF.